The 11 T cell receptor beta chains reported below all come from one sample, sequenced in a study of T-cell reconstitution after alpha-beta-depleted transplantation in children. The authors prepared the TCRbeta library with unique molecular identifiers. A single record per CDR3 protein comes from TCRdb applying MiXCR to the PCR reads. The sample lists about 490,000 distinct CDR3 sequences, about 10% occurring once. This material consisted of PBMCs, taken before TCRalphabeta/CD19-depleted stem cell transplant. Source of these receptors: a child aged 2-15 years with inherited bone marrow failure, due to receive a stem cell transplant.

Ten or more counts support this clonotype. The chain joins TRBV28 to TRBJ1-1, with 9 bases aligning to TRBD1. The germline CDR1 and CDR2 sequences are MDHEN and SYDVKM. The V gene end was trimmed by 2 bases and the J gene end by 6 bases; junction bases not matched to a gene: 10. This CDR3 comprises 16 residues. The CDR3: CASSLGTGSAGAEAFF. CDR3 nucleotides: TGTGCCAGCAGTTTAGGGACAGGGAGCGCGGGGGCTGAAGCTTTCTTT.

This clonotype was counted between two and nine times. This chain's CDR3 is CASSFFPGAGAVEQYF. CDR3 nucleotides: TGTGCCAGCAGTTTTTTTCCCGGTGCAGGGGCGGTCGAGCAGTACTTC. V and J are TRBV27 and TRBJ2-7, with a possible D match to TRBD1 (6 bases). V was pared by 3 bases and J by 6 bases, with 21 bases between. The CDR3 runs to 16 residues. Germline-derived CDR1 and CDR2 are MNHEY and SMNVEV (reference sequence).

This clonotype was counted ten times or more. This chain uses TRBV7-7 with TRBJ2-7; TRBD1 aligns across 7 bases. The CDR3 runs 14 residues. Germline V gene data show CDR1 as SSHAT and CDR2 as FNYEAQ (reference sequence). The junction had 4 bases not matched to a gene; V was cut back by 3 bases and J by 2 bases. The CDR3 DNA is TGTGCCAGCAGCTTTGGGACAGCAGCCTACGAGCAGTACTTC. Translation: CASSFGTAAYEQYF.

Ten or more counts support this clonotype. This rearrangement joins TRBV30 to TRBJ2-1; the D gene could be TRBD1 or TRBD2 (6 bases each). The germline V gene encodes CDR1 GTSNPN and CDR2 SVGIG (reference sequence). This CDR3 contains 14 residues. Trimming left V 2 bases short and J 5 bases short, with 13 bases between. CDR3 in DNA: TGTGCCTGGAGTTCGGGGGCAGGTAACAATGAGCAGTTCTTC. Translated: CAWSSGAGNNEQFF.

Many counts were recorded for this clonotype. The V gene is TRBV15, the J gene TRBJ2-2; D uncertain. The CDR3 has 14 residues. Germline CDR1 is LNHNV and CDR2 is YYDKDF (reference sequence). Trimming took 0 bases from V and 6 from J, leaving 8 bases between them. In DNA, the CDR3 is TGTGCCACCAGCAGAGATAACTCGGCCGGGGAGCTGTTTTTT. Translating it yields CATSRDNSAGELFF.

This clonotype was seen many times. In DNA, the CDR3 is TGTGCCAGCAGCCCAAGACGGGCGGGAGGGCTTACAGATACGCAGTATTTT. Protein product: CASSPRRAGGLTDTQYF. The chain couples TRBV3-1 to TRBJ2-3; TRBD2 agrees at 9 bases. The germline V gene encodes CDR1 LGHDT and CDR2 YNNKEL (reference sequence). The CDR3 is made up of 17 amino acids. V shed 4 bases and J 3 bases; nucleotides not matched to a gene: 11.

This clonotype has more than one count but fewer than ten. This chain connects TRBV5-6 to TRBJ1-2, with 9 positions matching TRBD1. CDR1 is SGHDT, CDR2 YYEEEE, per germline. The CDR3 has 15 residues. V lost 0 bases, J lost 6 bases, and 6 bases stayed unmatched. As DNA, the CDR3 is TGTGCCAGCAGCTTGGACAGGGGGCTTCAAGATGGCTACACCTTC. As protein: CASSLDRGLQDGYTF.

CDR3 amino acids: CASCGRTSGRARLRETQYF. In DNA form, the CDR3 reads TGTGCCAGCTGTGGGAGGACTAGCGGGAGGGCGAGGCTTCGAGAGACCCAGTACTTC. The V and J genes are TRBV2 and TRBJ2-5, with TRBD2 matching 15 bases. Germline V CDR1 and CDR2: SNHLY, FYNNEI. With V trimmed by 8 bases and J by 4 bases, 17 bases remained unmatched. This CDR3 spans 19 amino acids. The variable domain in full, with the rest retrieved from reference TRBV2 and TRBJ2-5, is EPEVTQTPSHQVTQMGQEVILRCVPISNHLYFYWYRQILGQKVEFLVSFYNNEISEKSEIFDDQFSVERPDGSNFTLKIRSTKLEDSAMYFCASCGRTSGRARLRETQYFGPGTRLLVL.

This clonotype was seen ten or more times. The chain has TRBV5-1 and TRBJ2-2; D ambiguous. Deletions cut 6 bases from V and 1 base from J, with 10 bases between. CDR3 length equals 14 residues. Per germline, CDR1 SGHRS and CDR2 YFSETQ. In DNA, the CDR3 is TGCGCCAGCACCCGGGCAGGGAACACCGGGGAGCTGTTTTTT. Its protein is CASTRAGNTGELFF.

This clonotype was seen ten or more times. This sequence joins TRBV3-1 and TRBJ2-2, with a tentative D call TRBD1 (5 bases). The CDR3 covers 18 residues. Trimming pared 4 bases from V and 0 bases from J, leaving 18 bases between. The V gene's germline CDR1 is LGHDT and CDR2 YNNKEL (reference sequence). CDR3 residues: CASSPHQGFPANTGELFF. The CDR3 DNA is TGTGCCAGCAGCCCCCACCAGGGATTCCCCGCGAACACCGGGGAGCTGTTTTTT.

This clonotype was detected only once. The CDR3 loop is CASTTGPRGEQFF. CDR3 coding DNA: TGTGCCAGTACTACGGGCCCCCGGGGTGAGCAGTTCTTC. This chain uses TRBV19 with TRBJ2-1, with a weak D call TRBD2 (5 bases). The germline V gene has CDR1 LNHDA and CDR2 SQIVND (reference sequence). The CDR3 totals 13 residues. The germline V and J ends were trimmed by 7 bases and 9 bases, with 16 bases remaining between them.